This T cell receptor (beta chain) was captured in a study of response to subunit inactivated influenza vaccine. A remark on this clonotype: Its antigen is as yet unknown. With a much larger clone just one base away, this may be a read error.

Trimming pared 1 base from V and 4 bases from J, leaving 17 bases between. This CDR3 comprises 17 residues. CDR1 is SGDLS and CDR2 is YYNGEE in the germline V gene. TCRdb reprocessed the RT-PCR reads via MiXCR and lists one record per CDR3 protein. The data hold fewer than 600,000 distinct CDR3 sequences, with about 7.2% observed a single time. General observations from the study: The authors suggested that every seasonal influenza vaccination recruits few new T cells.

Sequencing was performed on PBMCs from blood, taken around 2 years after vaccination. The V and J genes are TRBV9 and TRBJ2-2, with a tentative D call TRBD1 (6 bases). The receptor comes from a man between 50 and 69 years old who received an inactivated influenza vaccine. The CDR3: CASSVTGTPGSTGELFF. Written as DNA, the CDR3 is TGTGCCAGCAGCGTAACTGGGACACCAGGTAGCACCGGGGAGCTGTTTTTT.